This T cell receptor beta chain was sequenced during a study of T cells in Graves' hyperthyroidism and ophthalmopathy. RNA transcripts gave rise to amplified TCR beta CDR3 regions. TCR CDR3 regions were first amplified by RT-PCR with HTBI primers. TCRdb re-derived calls from the multiplex PCR reads in MiXCR, one entry per CDR3 protein. The sample includes some 600,000 distinct CDR3 sequences, around 45% of them seen just once. With V trimmed by 3 bases and J by 1 base, 9 bases remained unmatched. The CDR3 runs to 17 residues. The specimen was peripheral blood or thyroid tissue (not recorded which). This sequence was found in a woman between 18 and 29 years old with Graves' hyperthyroidism. This rearrangement joins TRBV7-1 to TRBJ1-3, with 7 bases aligning to TRBD1. TRBV7-1 is an ORF, with its function uncertain. CDR3 region: CASSSMSRGVSGNTIYF. The CDR3 nucleotides read TGTGCCAGCAGCTCCATGAGCAGGGGGGTTTCTGGAAACACCATATATTTT.